This T cell receptor (beta chain) was retrieved from a study of T cell responses to AZD1222 COVID-19 vaccine. Study findings and constraints: Reportedly, nearly half the spike-specific TCRs target unmutated variant regions.

The repertoire was sequenced with immunoSEQ multiplex PCR; TCRdb's copy has only in-frame clones and lacks some. The sample consists of 150,000 to 200,000 clones, about 89% of them appearing once. Trimming pared 5 bases from V and 8 bases from J, leaving 18 bases between. This CDR3 has 15 amino acids. Germline V CDR1 and CDR2: SGHVS, FNYEAQ. For this clone: The antigen remains undetermined.

This clonotype was obtained from an adult who received the AZD1222 COVID-19 vaccine. Sequencing was performed on peripheral blood, taken 28 days after the second AZD1222 dose. V and J are TRBV7-6 and TRBJ1-4, with a possible D match to TRBD1 (6 bases). The CDR3 sequence: CASSLIQGRGEKLFF. CDR3 DNA: TGTGCCAGCAGCCTAATACAGGGTAGAGGCGAAAAACTGTTTTTT.